This TCR beta chain was captured in a study of T-cell memory formation after mild COVID-19. The wider study: Largely, the TCR clusters proved donor specific.

TCRdb reprocessed the 5' RACE reads via MiXCR and lists one record per CDR3 protein. The profile shows a few hundred thousand distinct CDR3 sequences, roughly a fifth of them singletons. Trimming pared 2 bases from V and 7 bases from J, leaving 14 bases between. This CDR3 is built from 14 residues. Germline lookup yields CDR1 SEHNR and CDR2 FQNEAQ (reference sequence). The TCR sequence derives from a man aged 18 to 29 who had mild COVID-19 (a few samples of this study predate the infection). Cell type and time point are not known. V is TRBV7-9 and J is TRBJ1-1, with D perhaps matching TRBD1 (5 bases). Sequencing was performed on PBMCs or a T cell subset sorted from them (not recorded which). CDR3 in DNA: TGTGCCAGCAGCTTATGGCTACAGGACTATGAAGCTTTCTTT. As protein: CASSLWLQDYEAFF.